The clone carrying this TCR beta chain was counted many times. Deletions cut 4 bases from V and 8 bases from J, with 10 bases between. The CDR3 consists of 12 residues. Germline loops: CDR1 SGHRS, CDR2 YFSETQ. This specimen comes from a study of T-cell memory formation after mild COVID-19. Sample barcodes and UMIs were carried by the TCR alpha and TCR beta cDNA libraries that 5'RACE generated with constant-segment primers. TCRdb analysed the 5' RACE reads with MiXCR anew, one entry per CDR3 protein. The sample contains under 450,000 distinct CDR3 sequences, approximately 15% of which appear only once.

This sequence joins TRBV5-1 and TRBJ2-1; D possibly corresponds to TRBD2 (7 bases). Sequencing was performed on PBMCs or a T cell subset sorted from them (not recorded which). The clonotype originates from a man younger than 30 who had mild COVID-19 (a few samples of this study predate the infection). Cell type and time point are not known. CDR3 protein: CASSGGADEQFF. The CDR3 DNA follows: TGCGCCAGCAGCGGGGGGGCAGATGAGCAGTTCTTC. Based on the CDR3 plus reference TRBV5-1 and TRBJ2-1, the full variable domain is KAGVTQTPRYLIKTRGQQVTLSCSPISGHRSVSWYQQTPGQGLQFLFEYFSETQRNKGNFPGRFSGRQFSNSRSEMNVSTLELGDSALYLCASSGGADEQFFGPGTRLTVL.